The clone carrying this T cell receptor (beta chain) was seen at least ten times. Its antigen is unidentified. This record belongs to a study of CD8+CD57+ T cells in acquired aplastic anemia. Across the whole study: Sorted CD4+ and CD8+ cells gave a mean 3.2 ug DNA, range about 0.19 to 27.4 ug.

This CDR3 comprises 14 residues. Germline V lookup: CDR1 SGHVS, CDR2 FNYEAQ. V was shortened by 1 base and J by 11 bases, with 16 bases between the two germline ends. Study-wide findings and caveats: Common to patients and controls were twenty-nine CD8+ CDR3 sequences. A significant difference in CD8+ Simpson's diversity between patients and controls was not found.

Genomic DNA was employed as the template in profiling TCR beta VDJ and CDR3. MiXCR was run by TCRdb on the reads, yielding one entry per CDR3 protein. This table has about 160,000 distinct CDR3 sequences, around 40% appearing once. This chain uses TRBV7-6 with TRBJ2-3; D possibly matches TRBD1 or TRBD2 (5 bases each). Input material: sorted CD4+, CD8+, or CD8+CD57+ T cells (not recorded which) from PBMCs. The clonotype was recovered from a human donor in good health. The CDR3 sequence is CASSLDSGPFVQYF. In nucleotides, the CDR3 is TGTGCCAGCAGCTTAGATTCGGGGCCCTTTGTGCAGTATTTT.